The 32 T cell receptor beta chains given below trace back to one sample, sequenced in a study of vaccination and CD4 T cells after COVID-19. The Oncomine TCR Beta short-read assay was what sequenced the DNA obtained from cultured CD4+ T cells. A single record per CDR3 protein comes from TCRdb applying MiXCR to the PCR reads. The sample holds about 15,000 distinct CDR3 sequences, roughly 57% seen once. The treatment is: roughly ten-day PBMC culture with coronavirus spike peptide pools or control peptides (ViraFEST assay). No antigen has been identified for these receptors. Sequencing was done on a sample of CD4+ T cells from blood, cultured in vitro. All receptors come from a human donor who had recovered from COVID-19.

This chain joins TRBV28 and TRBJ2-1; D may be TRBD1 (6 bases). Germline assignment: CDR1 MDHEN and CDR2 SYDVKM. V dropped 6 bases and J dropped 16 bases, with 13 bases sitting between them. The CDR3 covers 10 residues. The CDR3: CASSGQLSFF. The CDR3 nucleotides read TGTGCCAGCAGCGGACAGTTATCCTTCTTC.

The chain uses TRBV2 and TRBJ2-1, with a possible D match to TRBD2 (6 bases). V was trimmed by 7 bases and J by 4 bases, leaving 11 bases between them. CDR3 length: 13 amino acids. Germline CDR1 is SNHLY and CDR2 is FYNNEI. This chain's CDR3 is CASNRDLYNEQFF. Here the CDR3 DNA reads TGTGCCAGCAACCGGGACTTGTACAATGAGCAGTTCTTC.

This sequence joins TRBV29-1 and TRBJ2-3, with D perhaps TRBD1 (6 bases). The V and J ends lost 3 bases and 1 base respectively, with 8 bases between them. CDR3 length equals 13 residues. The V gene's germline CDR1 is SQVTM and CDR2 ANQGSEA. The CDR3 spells CSVEGAGTDTQYF. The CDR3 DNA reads TGCAGCGTTGAGGGGGCCGGCACAGATACGCAGTATTTT.

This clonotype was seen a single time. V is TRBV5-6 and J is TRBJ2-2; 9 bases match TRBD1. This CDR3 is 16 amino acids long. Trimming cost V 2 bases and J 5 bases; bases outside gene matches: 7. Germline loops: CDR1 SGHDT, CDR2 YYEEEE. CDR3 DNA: TGTGCCAGCAGCTTTGGTACAGGGGGCAGAACCGGGGAGCTGTTTTTT. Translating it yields CASSFGTGGRTGELFF.

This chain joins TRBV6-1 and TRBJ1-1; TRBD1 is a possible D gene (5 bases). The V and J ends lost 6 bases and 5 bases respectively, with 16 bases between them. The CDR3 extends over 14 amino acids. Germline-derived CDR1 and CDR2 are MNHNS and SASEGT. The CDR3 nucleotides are TGTGCCAGCAGGGGGGGTAGGGTGGAGACTGAAGCTTTCTTT. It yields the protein CASRGGRVETEAFF.

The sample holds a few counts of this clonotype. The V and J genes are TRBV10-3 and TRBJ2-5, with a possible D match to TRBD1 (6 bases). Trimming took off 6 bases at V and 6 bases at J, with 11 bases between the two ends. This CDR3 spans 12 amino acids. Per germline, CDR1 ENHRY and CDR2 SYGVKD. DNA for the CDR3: TGTGCCATCAGCCAAACAGGGAAGACCCAGTACTTC. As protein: CAISQTGKTQYF.

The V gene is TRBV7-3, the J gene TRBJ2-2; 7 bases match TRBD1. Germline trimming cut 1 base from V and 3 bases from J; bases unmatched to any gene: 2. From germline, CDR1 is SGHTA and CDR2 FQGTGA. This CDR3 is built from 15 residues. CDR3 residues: CASSLRQGDTGELFF. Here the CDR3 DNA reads TGTGCCAGCAGCTTAAGACAGGGTGACACCGGGGAGCTGTTTTTT. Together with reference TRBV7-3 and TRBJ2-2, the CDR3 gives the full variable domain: GAGVSQTPSNKVTEKGKYVELRCDPISGHTALYWYRQSLGQGPEFLIYFQGTGAADDSGLPNDRFFAVRPEGSVSTLKIQRTERGDSAVYLCASSLRQGDTGELFFGEGSRLTVL.

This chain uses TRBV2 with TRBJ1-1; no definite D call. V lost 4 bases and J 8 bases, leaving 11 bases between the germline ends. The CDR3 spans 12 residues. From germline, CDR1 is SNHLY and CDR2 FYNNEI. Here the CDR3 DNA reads TGTGCCAGCAGTGGGCACACCCTCGAAGCTTTCTTT. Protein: CASSGHTLEAFF.

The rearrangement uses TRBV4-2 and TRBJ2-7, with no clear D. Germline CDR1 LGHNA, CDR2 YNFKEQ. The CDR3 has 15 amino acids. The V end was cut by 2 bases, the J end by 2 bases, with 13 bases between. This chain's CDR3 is CASSQTQEQAYEQYF. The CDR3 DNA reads TGTGCCAGCAGCCAAACGCAAGAGCAAGCCTACGAGCAGTACTTC.

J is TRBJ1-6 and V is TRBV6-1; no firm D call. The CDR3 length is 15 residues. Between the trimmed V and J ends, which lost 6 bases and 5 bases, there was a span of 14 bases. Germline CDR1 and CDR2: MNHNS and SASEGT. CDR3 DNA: TGTGCCAGCAGAAAGGACGGTTTACATAATTCACCCCTCCACTTT. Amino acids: CASRKDGLHNSPLHF.

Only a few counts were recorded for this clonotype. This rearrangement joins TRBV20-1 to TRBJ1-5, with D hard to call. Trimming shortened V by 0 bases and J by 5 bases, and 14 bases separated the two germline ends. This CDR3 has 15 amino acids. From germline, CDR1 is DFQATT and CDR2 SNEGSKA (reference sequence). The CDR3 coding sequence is TGCAGTGCTAGAGATCTCGGGGTAGGAGATCAGCCCCAGCATTTT. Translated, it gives CSARDLGVGDQPQHF.

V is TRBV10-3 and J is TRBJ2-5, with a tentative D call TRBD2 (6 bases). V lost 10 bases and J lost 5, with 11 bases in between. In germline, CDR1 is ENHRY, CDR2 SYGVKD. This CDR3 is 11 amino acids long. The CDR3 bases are TGTGCCACCGGGGGTGGGGAGACCCAGTACTTC. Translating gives CATGGGETQYF.

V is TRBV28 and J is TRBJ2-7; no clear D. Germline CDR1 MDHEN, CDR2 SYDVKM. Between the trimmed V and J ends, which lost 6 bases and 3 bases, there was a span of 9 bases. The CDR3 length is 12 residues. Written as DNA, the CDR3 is TGTGCCAGCAGAGCGAAAGTCTACGAGCAGTACTTC. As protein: CASRAKVYEQYF.

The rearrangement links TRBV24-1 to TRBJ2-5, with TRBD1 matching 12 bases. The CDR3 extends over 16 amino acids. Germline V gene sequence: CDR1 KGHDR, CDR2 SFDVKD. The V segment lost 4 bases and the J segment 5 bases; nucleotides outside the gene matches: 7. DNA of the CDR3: TGTGCCACCAGTGACTCCGGGACAGGGGGCGTCGAGACCCAGTACTTC. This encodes CATSDSGTGGVETQYF.

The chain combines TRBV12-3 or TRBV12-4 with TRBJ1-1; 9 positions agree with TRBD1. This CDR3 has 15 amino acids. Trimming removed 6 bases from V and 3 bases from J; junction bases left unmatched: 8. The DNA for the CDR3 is TGTGCCAGCAGACAGAGCCGGGACAGGGACACTGAAGCTTTCTTT. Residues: CASRQSRDRDTEAFF.

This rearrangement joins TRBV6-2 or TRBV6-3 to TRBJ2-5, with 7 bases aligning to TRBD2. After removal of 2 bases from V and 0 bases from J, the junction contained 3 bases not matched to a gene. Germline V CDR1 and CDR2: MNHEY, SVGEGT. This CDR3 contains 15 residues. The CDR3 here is CASSYPGTNQETQYF. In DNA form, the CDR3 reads TGTGCCAGCAGTTACCCCGGGACTAACCAAGAGACCCAGTACTTC.

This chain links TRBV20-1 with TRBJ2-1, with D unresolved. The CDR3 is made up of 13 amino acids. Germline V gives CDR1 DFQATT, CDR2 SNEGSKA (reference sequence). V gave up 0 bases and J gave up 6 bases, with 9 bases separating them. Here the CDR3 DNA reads TGCAGTGCTAGAGAGGATAAATTCAATGAGCAGTTCTTC. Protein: CSAREDKFNEQFF.

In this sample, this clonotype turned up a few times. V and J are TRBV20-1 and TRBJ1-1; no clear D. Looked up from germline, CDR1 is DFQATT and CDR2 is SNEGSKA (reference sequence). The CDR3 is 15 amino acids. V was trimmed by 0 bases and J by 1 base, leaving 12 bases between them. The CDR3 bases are TGCAGTGCTAGAGAGCCTACAAAGGGGAACACTGAAGCTTTCTTT. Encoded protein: CSAREPTKGNTEAFF.

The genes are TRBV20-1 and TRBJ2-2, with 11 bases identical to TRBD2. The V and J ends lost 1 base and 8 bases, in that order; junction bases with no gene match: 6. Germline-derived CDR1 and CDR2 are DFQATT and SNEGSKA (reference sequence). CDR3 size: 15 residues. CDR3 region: CSARGPSSGRGELFF. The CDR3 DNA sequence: TGCAGTGCTAGAGGCCCATCTAGCGGGAGGGGGGAGCTGTTTTTT.

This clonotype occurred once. The CDR3 DNA follows: TGCAGTGCTAGGACAGGGATATACGAGCAGTACTTC. This encodes CSARTGIYEQYF. V is TRBV20-1 and J is TRBJ2-7; TRBD1 matches 7 bases. V dropped 3 bases and J dropped 4; count of bases not matched to a gene: 3. This CDR3 region has 12 residues. Germline CDR1 is DFQATT and CDR2 is SNEGSKA (reference sequence).

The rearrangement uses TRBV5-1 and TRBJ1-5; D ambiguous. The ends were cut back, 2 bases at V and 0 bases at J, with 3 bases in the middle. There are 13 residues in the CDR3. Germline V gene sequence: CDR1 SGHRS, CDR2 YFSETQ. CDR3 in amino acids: CASSLSSNQPQHF. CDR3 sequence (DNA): TGCGCCAGCAGCTTAAGTAGCAATCAGCCCCAGCATTTT.

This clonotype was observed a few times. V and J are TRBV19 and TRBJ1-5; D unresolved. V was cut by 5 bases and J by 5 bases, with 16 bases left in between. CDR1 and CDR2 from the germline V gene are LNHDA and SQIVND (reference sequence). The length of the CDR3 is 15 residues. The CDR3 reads CASSLPRTLHQPQHF. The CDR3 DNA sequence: TGTGCCAGTAGTCTGCCGAGGACCCTTCATCAGCCCCAGCATTTT.

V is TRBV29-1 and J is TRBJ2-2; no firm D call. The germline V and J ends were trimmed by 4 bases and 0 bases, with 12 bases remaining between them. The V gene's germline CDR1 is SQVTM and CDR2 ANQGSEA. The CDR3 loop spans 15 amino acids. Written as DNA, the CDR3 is TGCAGCGTTGCCTCAGGCGGAACGAACACCGGGGAGCTGTTTTTT. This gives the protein CSVASGGTNTGELFF.

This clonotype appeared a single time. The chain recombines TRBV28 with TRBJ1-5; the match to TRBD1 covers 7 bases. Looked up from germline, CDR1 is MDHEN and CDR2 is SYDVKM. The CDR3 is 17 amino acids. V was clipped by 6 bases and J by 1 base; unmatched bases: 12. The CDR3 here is CASRGTVGSQSNQPQHF. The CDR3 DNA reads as TGTGCCAGCAGGGGGACAGTAGGAAGCCAGAGCAATCAGCCCCAGCATTTT.

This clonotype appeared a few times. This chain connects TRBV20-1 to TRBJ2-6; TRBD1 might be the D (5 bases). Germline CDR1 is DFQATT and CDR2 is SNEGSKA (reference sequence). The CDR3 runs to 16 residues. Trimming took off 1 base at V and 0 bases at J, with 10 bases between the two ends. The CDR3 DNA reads TGCAGTGCTAGAGCTGCAGGGATCTCTGGGGCCAACGTCCTGACTTTC. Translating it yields CSARAAGISGANVLTF.

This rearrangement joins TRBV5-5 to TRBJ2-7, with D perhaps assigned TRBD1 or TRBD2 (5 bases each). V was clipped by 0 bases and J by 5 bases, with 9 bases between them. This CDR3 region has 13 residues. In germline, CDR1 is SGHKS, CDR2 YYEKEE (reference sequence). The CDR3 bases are TGTGCCAGCAGCTTGGTTGGGGGTCACGAGCAGTACTTC. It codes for CASSLVGGHEQYF.

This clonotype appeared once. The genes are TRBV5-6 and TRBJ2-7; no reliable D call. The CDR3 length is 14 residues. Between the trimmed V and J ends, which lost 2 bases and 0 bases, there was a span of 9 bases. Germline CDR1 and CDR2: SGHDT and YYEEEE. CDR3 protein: CASSFRRSSYEQYF. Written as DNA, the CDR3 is TGTGCCAGCAGCTTCAGGCGGAGCTCCTACGAGCAGTACTTC.

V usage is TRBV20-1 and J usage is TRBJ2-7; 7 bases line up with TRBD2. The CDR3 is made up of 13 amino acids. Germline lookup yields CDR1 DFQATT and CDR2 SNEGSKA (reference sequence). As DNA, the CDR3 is TGCAGCTCACTAGCGCCGGGCACCTACGAGCAGTACTTC. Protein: CSSLAPGTYEQYF.

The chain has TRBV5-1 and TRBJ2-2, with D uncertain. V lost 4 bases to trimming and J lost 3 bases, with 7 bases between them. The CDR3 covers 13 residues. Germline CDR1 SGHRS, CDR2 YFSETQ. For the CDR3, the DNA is TGCGCCAGCAGCGTCCAGGACACCGGGGAGCTGTTTTTT. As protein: CASSVQDTGELFF. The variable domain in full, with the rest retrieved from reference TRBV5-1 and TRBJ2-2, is KAGVTQTPRYLIKTRGQQVTLSCSPISGHRSVSWYQQTPGQGLQFLFEYFSETQRNKGNFPGRFSGRQFSNSRSEMNVSTLELGDSALYLCASSVQDTGELFFGEGSRLTVL.

Here the CDR3 DNA reads TGCAGTGCTGGAGGACTAGCGGGATCCGGGGAGCTGTTTTTT. It yields the protein CSAGGLAGSGELFF. The rearrangement joins TRBV20-1 to TRBJ2-2; 12 bases are shared with TRBD2. This CDR3 has 14 residues. V lost 5 bases, J lost 6 bases, and 4 bases stayed unmatched. The germline V gene has CDR1 DFQATT and CDR2 SNEGSKA (reference sequence).

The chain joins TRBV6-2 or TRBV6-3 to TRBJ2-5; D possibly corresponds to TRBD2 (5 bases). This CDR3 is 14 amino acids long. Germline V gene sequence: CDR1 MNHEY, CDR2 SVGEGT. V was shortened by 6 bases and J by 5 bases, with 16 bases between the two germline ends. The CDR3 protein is CASSRAPEVETQYF. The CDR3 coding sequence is TGTGCCAGCAGCCGTGCACCGGAGGTGGAGACCCAGTACTTC.

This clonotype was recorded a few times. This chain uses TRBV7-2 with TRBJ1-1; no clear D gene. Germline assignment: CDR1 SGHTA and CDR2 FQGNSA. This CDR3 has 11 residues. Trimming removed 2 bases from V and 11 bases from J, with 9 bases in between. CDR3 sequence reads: CASSLSEAAFF. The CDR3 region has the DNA TGTGCCAGCAGCTTAAGTGAGGCGGCTTTCTTT.